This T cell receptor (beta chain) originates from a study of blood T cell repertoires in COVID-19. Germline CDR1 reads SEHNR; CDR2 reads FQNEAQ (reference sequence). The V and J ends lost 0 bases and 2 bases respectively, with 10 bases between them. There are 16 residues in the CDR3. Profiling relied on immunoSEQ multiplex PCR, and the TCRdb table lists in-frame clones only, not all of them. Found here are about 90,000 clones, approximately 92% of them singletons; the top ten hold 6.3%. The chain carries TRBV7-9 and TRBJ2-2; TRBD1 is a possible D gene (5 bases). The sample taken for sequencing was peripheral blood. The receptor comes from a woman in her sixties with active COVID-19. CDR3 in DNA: TGTGCCAGCAGCTTAGCTGGCAGGGCAAACACCGGGGAGCTGTTTTTT. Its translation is CASSLAGRANTGELFF.